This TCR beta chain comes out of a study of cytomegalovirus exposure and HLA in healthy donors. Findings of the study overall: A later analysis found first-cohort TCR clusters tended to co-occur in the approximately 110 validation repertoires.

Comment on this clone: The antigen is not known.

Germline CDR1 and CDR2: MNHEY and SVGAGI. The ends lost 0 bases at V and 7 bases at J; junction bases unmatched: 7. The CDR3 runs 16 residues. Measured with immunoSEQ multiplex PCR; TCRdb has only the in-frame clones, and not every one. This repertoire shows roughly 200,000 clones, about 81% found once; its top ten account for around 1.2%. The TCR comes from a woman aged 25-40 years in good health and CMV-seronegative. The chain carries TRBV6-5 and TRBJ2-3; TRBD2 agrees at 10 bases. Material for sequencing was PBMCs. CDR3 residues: CASSYSLSGGANTQYF. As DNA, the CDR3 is TGTGCCAGCAGTTACTCGTTGAGCGGGGGGGCAAATACGCAGTATTTT.